This T cell receptor beta chain is drawn from a study of response to subunit inactivated influenza vaccine. The CDR3 spans 19 residues. V dropped 11 bases and J dropped 2; count of bases not matched to a gene: 23. Study-level findings and limits: T cells newly recruited by each seasonal influenza vaccination are few, the authors suggested.

By sample share, this clonotype is medium-sized. As yet, its antigen is unknown. From the RT-PCR reads, TCRdb called clonotypes with MiXCR, one entry per CDR3 protein. The profile covers under 200,000 distinct CDR3 sequences, with over 8.5% appearing a single time and around 33% taken by the ten largest. This specimen consisted of CD8+ T cells sorted from PBMCs, obtained about 23 months after vaccination. The TCR comes from a man between 50 and 75 years old who received an inactivated influenza vaccine. The chain employs TRBV12-3 or TRBV12-4 and TRBJ2-1; TRBD2 aligns across 8 bases. The CDR3 is CACCFGPVGGRIPYNEQFF. The DNA for the CDR3 is TGTGCCTGCTGTTTCGGGCCTGTCGGCGGGAGGATACCCTACAATGAGCAGTTCTTC.